Listed below are T cell receptor beta chains from one sample, sequenced in a study of shared clonotypes between healthy human individuals. Profiling relied on immunoSEQ multiplex PCR, and the TCRdb table lists in-frame clones only, not all of them. Of 1,400,000 or so clones listed, approximately 98.5% are singletons. The sample was naive CD4+ T cells sorted from blood. These TCRs come from a young man in good health. Each CDR3 is given with its conserved first and last residue. Fields, in order: J gene, D gene, clone size, V gene, CDR3 DNA, CDR3 protein. The D gene is left open where the match is weak. Some rows mark clone size as missing; the rest say once, few, many or name a class of expanded clone.

>TRBJ2-2|-|-|TRBV28
TGTGCCAGCAGTTTACGGACCCCTGGACCCGGCCACACCGGGGAGCTGTTTTTT
CASSLRTPGPGHTGELFF
>TRBJ2-1|-|once|TRBV18
TGTGCCAGCTCACCCCGGACCACCGGACTGGACTACAATGAGCAGTTCTTC
CASSPRTTGLDYNEQFF
>TRBJ2-6|-|once|TRBV6-1
TGTGCCAGCAGTGGTCCTTCCTCGCTACGGGCCAACGTCCTGACTTTC
CASSGPSSLRANVLTF
>TRBJ2-1|-|-|TRBV7-3
TGTGCCAGCAGCTTACCAGGTCAAGTCTACAATGAGCAGTTCTTC
CASSLPGQVYNEQFF
>TRBJ2-1|TRBD2|-|TRBV7-8
TGTGCCAGCAGCTCACTAGCGTTGGACGTTAATGAGCAGTTCTTC
CASSSLALDVNEQFF
>TRBJ1-2|-|-|TRBV7-6
TGTGCCAGCAGCTCGGACACGTATGGCTACACCTTC
CASSSDTYGYTF
>TRBJ2-1|-|-|TRBV2
TGTGCCGTAACTAGTTACAATGAGCAGTTCTTC
CAVTSYNEQFF
>TRBJ2-5|-|-|TRBV29-1
TGCAGCGTTGTTGTCACAGGGTTTAGGGAGACCCAGTACTTC
CSVVVTGFRETQYF
>TRBJ2-1|-|-|TRBV6-1
TGTGCCAGCACCATCCCCCGGGCGGGGGAGCAGTTCTTC
CASTIPRAGEQFF
>TRBJ2-7|TRBD2|-|TRBV5-4
TGTGCCAGCAGCAGTTCTAGCGGGAGGGACTACGAGCAGTACTTC
CASSSSSGRDYEQYF
>TRBJ1-1|-|once|TRBV27
TGTGCCACCATGTCGTCGGTTCGCGGCACTGAAGCTTTCTTT
CATMSSVRGTEAFF
>TRBJ2-7|TRBD1|-|TRBV5-1
TGCGCCAGCAGCTTGGTGGGACAGGGATTCGGGTTATACGAGCAGTACTTC
CASSLVGQGFGLYEQYF